This T cell receptor beta chain emerged from a study of CD4 T cells in relation to SARS-CoV-2 and coronaviruses. On the study more broadly: The HLA restriction of the shared crossreactive spike epitopes was mapped. The study's findings and limits: Samples before the pandemic and after infection were not matched within any donor. Crossreactive clones expanded significantly less to SARS-CoV-2 than monoreactive clones.

The germline gives CDR1 LGHDT, CDR2 YNNKEL (reference sequence). This CDR3 has 13 residues. V was shortened by 4 bases and J by 9 bases, with 15 bases between the two germline ends. Uncultured naive and memory CD4+ T cells supplied DNA for deep TCR-beta sequencing. Clones were sequenced by immunoSEQ multiplex PCR, and TCRdb holds only the in-frame ones, with some missing. The sample has about 60,000 clones, around 90% seen once; the top ten hold roughly 0.39%. On this clone itself: Its antigen remains unidentified.

This chain joins TRBV3-1 (or the pseudogene TRBV3-2) and TRBJ1-2; D gene ambiguous. The clonotype comes from an adult with COVID-19. Sequenced: naive CD4+ T cells from PBMCs. Regarding subset: naive CD4+ T cells isolated by negative enrichment. CDR3 protein: CASSPTVFNSYTF. The DNA for the CDR3 is TGTGCCAGCAGCCCGACGGTCTTTAATAGCTACACCTTC.